The rows below give T cell receptor beta chains drawn from one sample of a study of shared clonotypes between healthy human individuals. Profiling relied on immunoSEQ multiplex PCR, and the TCRdb table lists in-frame clones only, not all of them. The table has 200,000 to 250,000 clones, approximately 65% seen once; the top ten hold more than 9.5%. The sequenced material came from memory CD4+ T cells sorted from blood. These receptors all stem from a man aged 25-40 years in good health. The CDR3 runs from the conserved cysteine through the conserved F or W. D genes are given only for firm matches. The size entry is marked missing in some rows and otherwise reads once, few, many or a size class.

j_call: TRBJ1-3; d_call: TRBD1; clone_size: .; v_call: TRBV5-1; cdr3_aa: CASRDRGESNSGNTIYF; cdr3_nt: TGCGCCAGCCGGGACAGGGGCGAATCAAACTCTGGAAACACCATATATTTT
j_call: TRBJ1-2; d_call: TRBD1; clone_size: once; v_call: TRBV2; cdr3_aa: CASRPTGTGYGYTF; cdr3_nt: TGTGCCAGCAGGCCCACCGGGACAGGCTATGGCTACACCTTC
j_call: TRBJ1-2; d_call: .; clone_size: .; v_call: TRBV28; cdr3_aa: CASSLPDFRPGAGYTF; cdr3_nt: TGTGCCAGCAGTTTACCCGATTTCCGACCGGGAGCGGGCTACACCTTC
j_call: TRBJ2-5; d_call: .; clone_size: .; v_call: TRBV7-9; cdr3_aa: CASSLRAGVETQYF; cdr3_nt: TGTGCCAGCAGCTTAAGGGCAGGGGTAGAGACCCAGTACTTC
j_call: TRBJ2-1; d_call: TRBD1; clone_size: .; v_call: TRBV9; cdr3_aa: CASSVVGGTGGYNEQFF; cdr3_nt: TGTGCCAGCAGCGTAGTAGGCGGGACAGGGGGCTATAATGAGCAGTTCTTC
j_call: TRBJ2-4; d_call: .; clone_size: .; v_call: TRBV25-1; cdr3_aa: CASSDSRDRTADIQYF; cdr3_nt: TGTGCCAGCAGTGATTCACGGGATCGGACGGCAGACATTCAGTACTTC
j_call: TRBJ2-2; d_call: .; clone_size: few; v_call: TRBV7-2; cdr3_aa: CASRAGASTGELFF; cdr3_nt: TGTGCCAGCAGGGCAGGGGCGAGCACCGGGGAGCTGTTTTTT
j_call: TRBJ2-3; d_call: TRBD1; clone_size: .; v_call: TRBV28; cdr3_aa: CASNQPRGPSLDTQYF; cdr3_nt: TGTGCCAGCAACCAACCCAGGGGGCCCTCGCTAGATACGCAGTATTTT
j_call: TRBJ2-5; d_call: TRBD1; clone_size: .; v_call: TRBV5-1; cdr3_aa: CASSKGQGETQYF; cdr3_nt: TGCGCCAGCAGCAAGGGACAGGGGGAGACCCAGTACTTC
j_call: TRBJ1-5; d_call: .; clone_size: .; v_call: TRBV5-5; cdr3_aa: CASSKDSLSNQPQHF; cdr3_nt: TGTGCCAGCAGCAAGGACAGTCTTAGCAATCAGCCCCAGCATTTT
j_call: TRBJ1-5; d_call: TRBD1; clone_size: .; v_call: TRBV6-6; cdr3_aa: CASRDDRGGNQPQHF; cdr3_nt: TGTGCCAGCAGAGACGACAGGGGAGGAAATCAGCCCCAGCATTTT
j_call: TRBJ2-1; d_call: .; clone_size: .; v_call: TRBV28; cdr3_aa: CASSLRVFGVNEQFF; cdr3_nt: TGTGCCAGCAGTTTAAGGGTTTTCGGGGTAAATGAGCAGTTCTTC
j_call: TRBJ2-1; d_call: .; clone_size: few; v_call: TRBV10-1; cdr3_aa: CASSEMRDSYNEQFF; cdr3_nt: TGCGCCAGCAGTGAAATGAGGGACTCATACAATGAGCAGTTCTTC
j_call: TRBJ2-1; d_call: TRBD2; clone_size: .; v_call: TRBV28; cdr3_aa: CASSLRRSGSLYNEQFF; cdr3_nt: TGTGCCAGCAGTCTCCGCCGGAGCGGGAGCCTCTACAATGAGCAGTTCTTC
j_call: TRBJ2-1; d_call: TRBD2; clone_size: .; v_call: TRBV29-1; cdr3_aa: CSVETSVYNEQFF; cdr3_nt: TGCAGCGTTGAGACTAGCGTCTACAATGAGCAGTTCTTC
j_call: TRBJ2-3; d_call: TRBD2; clone_size: few; v_call: TRBV2; cdr3_aa: CASSSPTTSGRAGTDTQYF; cdr3_nt: TGTGCCAGCAGTTCTCCCACGACTAGCGGGAGGGCCGGCACAGATACGCAGTATTTT
j_call: TRBJ2-7; d_call: .; clone_size: .; v_call: TRBV28; cdr3_aa: CATQRTYEQYF; cdr3_nt: TGTGCCACCCAGCGGACGTACGAGCAGTACTTC
j_call: TRBJ2-1; d_call: .; clone_size: few; v_call: TRBV10-3; cdr3_aa: CAISESLPSSYNEQFF; cdr3_nt: TGTGCCATCAGTGAGTCTCTGCCTAGCTCCTACAATGAGCAGTTCTTC
j_call: TRBJ2-7; d_call: .; clone_size: .; v_call: TRBV28; cdr3_aa: CASQNLKASYEQYF; cdr3_nt: TGTGCCAGCCAAAACCTGAAAGCTTCCTACGAGCAGTACTTC
j_call: TRBJ2-7; d_call: .; clone_size: .; v_call: TRBV18; cdr3_aa: CASSTHPPTASYEQYF; cdr3_nt: TGTGCCAGCTCCACCCACCCCCCGACGGCGTCCTACGAGCAGTACTTC
j_call: TRBJ2-7; d_call: .; clone_size: many; v_call: TRBV27; cdr3_aa: CASRADLSYEQYF; cdr3_nt: TGTGCCAGCAGGGCAGATCTCTCCTACGAGCAGTACTTC
j_call: TRBJ1-1; d_call: .; clone_size: .; v_call: TRBV2; cdr3_aa: CASSENDAREAFF; cdr3_nt: TGTGCCAGCAGTGAAAACGACGCACGGGAGGCTTTCTTT
j_call: TRBJ2-5; d_call: TRBD2; clone_size: medium-sized; v_call: TRBV5-6; cdr3_aa: CASSLAGTSGVQETQYF; cdr3_nt: TGTGCCAGCAGCTTGGCGGGGACTAGCGGAGTCCAAGAGACCCAGTACTTC
j_call: TRBJ1-2; d_call: TRBD1; clone_size: .; v_call: TRBV18; cdr3_aa: CASSPGQGDGYTF; cdr3_nt: TGTGCCAGCTCACCTGGACAGGGCGACGGCTACACCTTC
j_call: TRBJ2-5; d_call: .; clone_size: few; v_call: TRBV18; cdr3_aa: CASSPPSGEAQYF; cdr3_nt: TGTGCCAGCTCACCACCGTCGGGGGAGGCCCAGTACTTC
j_call: TRBJ2-1; d_call: TRBD2; clone_size: .; v_call: TRBV30; cdr3_aa: CAWGGTSGYNEQFF; cdr3_nt: TGTGCCTGGGGCGGGACTAGCGGATACAATGAGCAGTTCTTC
j_call: TRBJ2-3; d_call: .; clone_size: few; v_call: TRBV4-3; cdr3_aa: CASSQDFSQGGPTQYF; cdr3_nt: TGCGCCAGCAGCCAAGATTTCTCACAGGGCGGGCCTACGCAGTATTTT
j_call: TRBJ2-2; d_call: .; clone_size: .; v_call: TRBV5-4; cdr3_aa: CASSLAGSHTGELFF; cdr3_nt: TGTGCCAGCAGCTTGGCGGGATCCCACACCGGGGAGCTGTTTTTT
j_call: TRBJ2-5; d_call: TRBD2; clone_size: .; v_call: TRBV5-4; cdr3_aa: CASSLRGAGVHKETQYF; cdr3_nt: TGTGCCAGCAGCTTGCGGGGAGCGGGAGTCCATAAGGAGACCCAGTACTTC